The clone carrying this TCR beta chain was counted only a few times. This record belongs to a study of early T cells in non-severe SARS-CoV-2 infection. TCRdb reprocessed the 5' RACE reads with MiXCR, giving one entry per CDR3 protein. The sample lists 55,000 to 75,000 distinct CDR3 sequences; over 8% were seen once. The length of the CDR3 is 12 residues. Germline V lookup: CDR1 SQVTM, CDR2 ANQGSEA. V was clipped by 4 bases and J by 13 bases, with 17 bases between them. The TCR sequence derives from an adult who was a healthcare worker with PCR-confirmed SARS-CoV-2 infection or an uninfected control (not recorded which). The starting material was whole blood, obtained at baseline. The chain is built from TRBV29-1 and TRBJ2-1, with D perhaps TRBD2 (6 bases). CDR3 nucleotide sequence: TGCAGCGTTGTGGGACTCCACGTCCCCCAGTTCTTC. It translates to CSVVGLHVPQFF.